This TCR beta chain emerged from a study of T cell clusters in autoimmune cytopenias. TRB amplification used around 0.25 ug of peripheral blood genomic DNA. TRB was amplified by touch-down multiplex PCR, primer pools A and B combined. One entry per CDR3 protein, without DNA, is what TCRdb gives after re-calling the multiplex PCR reads. There are about 15,000 distinct CDR3 sequences in the sample, with 2% to 2.5% held by the top ten. A note on this clonotype: Its target is unknown.

The CDR3 runs to 15 residues. Overall study findings and caveats: TRB repertoire shifts in secondary cytopenia and chronic lymphocytic leukemia mostly reflected lymphoma, not autoimmunity.

The sequenced material came from peripheral blood. The V gene is TRBV12-3 or TRBV12-4, the J gene TRBJ2-2; TCRdb calls TRBD2, which cannot be checked without DNA. This receptor was taken from a human donor with an autoimmune cytopenia or autoimmune hepatitis (not recorded which). The chain's CDR3 is CASSLKGLGAGELFF.